The 18 T cell receptor beta chains below were found in one sample sequenced in a study of T-cell reconstitution after alpha-beta-depleted transplantation in children. Preparation of the TCRbeta library used unique molecular identifiers. TCRdb re-called the PCR reads through MiXCR, storing one row per CDR3 protein. Altogether about 980,000 distinct CDR3 sequences are present, around 30% being singletons, with the ten largest covering over 25%. This specimen was PBMCs, mostly from graft donor cells, taken 360 days after TCRalphabeta/CD19-depleted stem cell transplant. The source is a boy younger than two who had a stem cell transplant for SCID, so the T cells may come from the graft donor.

This clonotype was observed many times. One end of the junction fails to match germline, which may point to a read error. As DNA, the CDR3 is TGTGCCAGCAGTTTAGGCGGGACAGCCCAAGAGACCCAGTACTTC. Amino acid sequence: CASSLGGTAQETQYF. The chain carries TRBV5-1 and TRBJ2-5; D perhaps matches TRBD1 (7 bases). The CDR3 has 15 residues. Germline CDR1 SGHRS, CDR2 YFSETQ.

The rearrangement links TRBV4-1 to TRBJ2-1, with 11 bases matching TRBD2. The CDR3 has 17 residues. V lost 0 bases to trimming and J lost 5 bases; unmatched junction nucleotides: 6. Germline loops: CDR1 MGHRA, CDR2 YSYEKL. CDR3 in DNA: TGCGCCAGCAGCCAAGATGTCCTAGCGGGGGGCGACAATGAGCAGTTCTTC. Amino acids: CASSQDVLAGGDNEQFF.

The rearrangement links TRBV5-1 to TRBJ2-5; 7 positions match TRBD1. V trimming: 0 bases; J trimming: 0 bases; junction bases outside the gene matches: 5. The germline V gene encodes CDR1 SGHRS and CDR2 YFSETQ. There are 16 residues in the CDR3. CDR3 amino acids: CASSLDRGPYQETQYF. The CDR3 DNA is TGCGCCAGCAGCTTGGACAGGGGCCCGTACCAAGAGACCCAGTACTTC.

This clonotype was recorded a few times. The V and J genes are TRBV7-6 and TRBJ2-2; D is perhaps TRBD1 (5 bases). There are 16 residues in the CDR3. V was clipped by 5 bases and J by 2 bases, with 15 bases between them. CDR1 and CDR2 (germline): SGHVS, FNYEAQ. The DNA for the CDR3 is TGTGCCAGCAGCCCCCGTGCAGGGATTAACACCGGGGAGCTGTTTTTT. Protein: CASSPRAGINTGELFF.

V usage is TRBV28 and J usage is TRBJ2-3; TRBD2 matches 8 bases. The CDR3 covers 15 residues. Germline CDR1 MDHEN, CDR2 SYDVKM. With V trimmed by 4 bases and J by 1 base, 4 bases remained unmatched. CDR3 sequence (DNA): TGTGCCAGCAGTTCGGGGGGGCTGGGCACAGATACGCAGTATTTT. Translated, it gives CASSSGGLGTDTQYF.

This clonotype occurred many times. The chain recombines TRBV12-3 or TRBV12-4 with TRBJ2-5; the D gene is possibly TRBD2 (6 bases). The length of the CDR3 is 16 residues. V gave up 4 bases and J gave up 5 bases, with 20 bases separating them. The CDR3 nucleotides are TGTGCCAGCAGTTGGGCGGGGCAAGCAGAGGGGGAGACCCAGTACTTC. Its protein product is CASSWAGQAEGETQYF.

In this sample, this clonotype turned up a few times. V and J are TRBV27 and TRBJ2-3; 7 bases align to TRBD2. The junction had 11 bases not matched to a gene; V was cut back by 7 bases and J by 4 bases. The CDR3 has 15 residues. Germline V gives CDR1 MNHEY, CDR2 SMNVEV (reference sequence). The CDR3 protein is CASIFVREGSDTQYF. The CDR3 bases are TGTGCCAGCATATTCGTCAGGGAGGGGTCAGATACGCAGTATTTT.

This clonotype was detected ten times or more. The chain carries TRBV20-1 and TRBJ2-5, with TRBD2 matching over 7 bases. This CDR3 comprises 13 residues. Germline-derived CDR1 and CDR2 are DFQATT and SNEGSKA (reference sequence). J gave up 1 base and V 2 bases, and 1 base lay outside the gene matches. This CDR3 is CSARTGGQETQYF. The CDR3 coding sequence is TGCAGTGCTAGAACGGGGGGCCAAGAGACCCAGTACTTC.

The V gene is TRBV6-1, the J gene TRBJ1-5; 8 bases map to TRBD1. The CDR3 runs to 16 residues. The junction had 8 bases not matched to a gene; V was cut back by 6 bases and J by 1 base. CDR1 MNHNS and CDR2 SASEGT come from the germline V gene. CDR3 protein: CASSRTGQMSNQPQHF. As DNA, the CDR3 is TGTGCCAGCAGCCGGACAGGGCAGATGAGCAATCAGCCCCAGCATTTT.

The chain uses TRBV25-1 and TRBJ1-5; D not resolved. The CDR3 totals 16 residues. From germline, CDR1 is MGHDK and CDR2 SYGVNS. Trimming cost V 5 bases and J 1 base, with 15 bases left between them. CDR3 nucleotide sequence: TGTGCCAGCAGTTTGTTTGGTTACCTGAGCAATCAGCCCCAGCATTTT. Amino acids: CASSLFGYLSNQPQHF.

This clonotype was found a few times. The chain carries TRBV12-3 or TRBV12-4 and TRBJ2-7; 11 bases match TRBD2. V gave up 3 bases and J gave up 2 bases; unmatched junction bases: 3. The CDR3 is 15 residues long. This chain's CDR3 is CASSFHSGGAYEQYF. CDR3 in DNA: TGTGCCAGCAGTTTCCATAGCGGGGGGGCCTACGAGCAGTACTTC.

The chain couples TRBV7-7 to TRBJ2-2, with D possibly being TRBD1 (6 bases). With 11 bases removed from V and 4 bases from J, the gap between germline ends came to 17 bases. The length of the CDR3 is 14 residues. CDR1 SSHAT and CDR2 FNYEAQ come from the germline V gene (reference sequence). CDR3 region: CASNGTPLTGELFF. In DNA, the CDR3 is TGTGCCTCAAACGGGACACCCCTCACCGGGGAGCTGTTTTTT.

In this sample, this clonotype turned up a few times. The chain carries TRBV27 and TRBJ1-1, with no clear D. CDR3 length equals 14 residues. Per germline, CDR1 MNHEY and CDR2 SMNVEV (reference sequence). Trimming took 3 bases from V and 3 from J, leaving 11 bases between them. The CDR3 reads CASSLVGIYTEAFF. For the CDR3, the DNA is TGTGCCAGCAGTTTGGTCGGGATATACACTGAAGCTTTCTTT.

This clonotype was observed a handful of times. The rearrangement uses TRBV12-3 or TRBV12-4 and TRBJ1-5; 8 bases fit TRBD1. V shed 8 bases and J 5 bases; nucleotides not matched to a gene: 5. The CDR3 extends over 13 amino acids. CDR3 protein: CASAGQDDQPQHF. The CDR3 region has the DNA TGTGCCAGCGCGGGACAGGACGATCAGCCCCAGCATTTT.

This clonotype was counted between two and nine times. The chain couples TRBV5-5 to TRBJ2-7; D is possibly TRBD2 (6 bases). The CDR3 spans 15 residues. Per the germline V gene, CDR1 is SGHKS and CDR2 is YYEKEE (reference sequence). V was trimmed by 2 bases and J by 2 bases, leaving 14 bases between them. Here the CDR3 reads CASSFRTGDPYEQYF. For the CDR3, the DNA is TGTGCCAGCAGCTTTAGGACGGGGGATCCCTACGAGCAGTACTTC.

V usage is TRBV20-1 and J usage is TRBJ2-3; 7 bases agree with TRBD2. The junction had 9 bases not matched to a gene; V was cut back by 3 bases and J by 0 bases. CDR1 and CDR2 (germline): DFQATT, SNEGSKA (reference sequence). CDR3 size: 16 residues. CDR3 amino acids: CSARGVLAVSTDTQYF. In DNA form, the CDR3 reads TGCAGTGCTAGGGGGGTTCTAGCGGTTAGCACAGATACGCAGTATTTT.

This chain uses TRBV6-2 or TRBV6-3 with TRBJ2-7, with TRBD1 matching over 10 bases. The germline CDR1 and CDR2 sequences are MNHEY and SVGEGT. The trim removed 2 bases at V and 0 bases at J, leaving 4 bases unmatched. The length of the CDR3 is 16 residues. The chain's CDR3 is CASSYGDRGSSYEQYF. The CDR3 DNA reads TGTGCCAGCAGTTACGGGGACAGGGGAAGCTCCTACGAGCAGTACTTC.

A few counts support this clonotype. The J gene is TRBJ2-1, the V gene TRBV15, with 10 bases aligning to TRBD1. V gave up 1 base and J gave up 7 bases; unmatched junction bases: 16. The CDR3 is 19 residues long. From germline, CDR1 is LNHNV and CDR2 YYDKDF (reference sequence). This CDR3 is CATSRVGPGQGPWGNEQFF. The CDR3 DNA sequence: TGTGCCACCAGCAGAGTTGGACCGGGACAGGGGCCTTGGGGTAATGAGCAGTTCTTC.